The clone carrying this T cell receptor (beta chain) was found a few times. Its antigen is not known. Regarding donors, all were healthy bone marrow donors. Trimming cost V 8 bases and J 2 bases, with 13 bases left between them. This CDR3 contains 13 residues. CDR1 and CDR2 from the germline V gene are PRHDT and FYEKMQ (reference sequence). This sample is part of a study of cytomegalovirus exposure and HLA in healthy donors. PCR used 60 Vbeta primers and 13 Jbeta primers. Generated by immunoSEQ multiplex PCR, the TCRdb table keeps only in-frame clones and is missing some. The table lists around 78,000 clones, about two thirds of them singletons. Study outcomes and limitations: In a later analysis, parvovirus B19, influenza, CMV and Epstein-Barr virus appeared linked to several top co-occurrence clusters. Reports indicate that TCR beta sequences accurately predicted the HLA-A and HLA-B alleles of most subjects. Sequencing likely generated an artifact that appeared as a cluster of highly shared sequence variants.

This TCR came from a man younger than 40 in good health and CMV-seropositive. Source material: PBMCs. The V gene is TRBV13, the J gene TRBJ2-7, with D tentatively TRBD1 (6 bases). CDR3 coding DNA: TGTGCCAGCCAACCCAGGGGCCCCTACGAGCAGTACTTC. It encodes CASQPRGPYEQYF.